The next 2 T cell receptor beta chains were all read from a single sample in a study of T cell responses to AZD1222 COVID-19 vaccine (dated by TCRdb to the early 2020s). What the time point label conveys for this sample: baseline before first vaccination. Library preparation employed the immunoSEQ multiplex PCR assay. TCRdb re-hosts the immuneACCESS table, in-frame sequences only. Its copies lack some clones; in the studies checked, an unresolved V gene accounts for under half of them, and the cause for the rest is not known. This sample is represented by about 92,000 clones; roughly 88% of them were singletons. The top ten hold 2.5% to 3% of the sample. The material was peripheral blood, obtained on day 0 of AZD1222 vaccination. Every receptor here comes from an adult in good health.

DNA of the CDR3: TGTGCCAGCAGTGAGGCCCCACTAGCCACTAACTATGGCTACACCTTC. Translation: CASSEAPLATNYGYTF. The V call is TRBV9, the J call TRBJ1-2; D gene unclear. Germline V lookup: CDR1 SGDLS, CDR2 YYNGEE. V lost 5 bases, J lost 0 bases, and 17 bases lay in between. CDR3 length equals 16 residues.

V is TRBV28 and J is TRBJ2-2; tentative D call: TRBD1 (5 bases). Germline V gene data show CDR1 as MDHEN and CDR2 as SYDVKM. The CDR3 consists of 14 residues. Trimming left V 5 bases short and J 8 bases short, with 15 bases between. CDR3 residues: CASSLTQGLGELFF. CDR3 nucleotides: TGTGCCAGCAGTCTTACCCAGGGCTTGGGGGAGCTGTTTTTT.